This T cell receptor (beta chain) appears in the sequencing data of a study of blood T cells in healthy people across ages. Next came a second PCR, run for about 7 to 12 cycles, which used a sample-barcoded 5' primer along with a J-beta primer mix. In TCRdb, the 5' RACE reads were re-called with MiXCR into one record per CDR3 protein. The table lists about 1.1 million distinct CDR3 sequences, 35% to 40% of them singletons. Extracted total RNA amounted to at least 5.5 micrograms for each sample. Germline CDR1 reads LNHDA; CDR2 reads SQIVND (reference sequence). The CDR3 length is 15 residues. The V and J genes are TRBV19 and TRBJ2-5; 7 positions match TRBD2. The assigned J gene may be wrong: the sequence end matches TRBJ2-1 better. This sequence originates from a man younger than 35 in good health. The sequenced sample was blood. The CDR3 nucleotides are TGTGCCAGTAGTATAGTTAGGGAGCGGGGCGAGACCCAGTTCTTC. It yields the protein CASSIVRERGETQFF.